Described below is a single T cell receptor (beta chain) sequence and its context. What it recognizes is unknown. This sample is drawn from a study of cytomegalovirus exposure and HLA in healthy donors. Across the whole study: Falling in the Caucasian-associated ancestry cluster were approximately 84% of under 500 genotyped donors. Whole-study findings and limits: Researchers counted around 160 TCR beta chains as cytomegalovirus-associated. In a later analysis, the majority of CMV-associated beta chains seemingly showed HLA restriction.

The length of the CDR3 is 13 residues. V was clipped by 6 bases and J by 9 bases, with 15 bases between them. Germline V gene data show CDR1 as MNHNS and CDR2 as SASEGT. PCR involved 60 Vbeta and 13 Jbeta primers. Some clones are missing from TCRdb's copy, which holds only in-frame ones; the method was immunoSEQ multiplex PCR. Of just over 70,000 clones in the sample, roughly 74% were seen once. Regarding donors, all were healthy bone marrow donors. The J gene is TRBJ1-3, the V gene TRBV6-1, with D possibly being TRBD1 (5 bases). The specimen sequenced was PBMCs. The source is a human donor in good health. CDR3 amino acids: CASRTDSGGTIYF. The DNA for the CDR3 is TGTGCCAGCAGGACCGACAGCGGGGGCACCATATATTTT.